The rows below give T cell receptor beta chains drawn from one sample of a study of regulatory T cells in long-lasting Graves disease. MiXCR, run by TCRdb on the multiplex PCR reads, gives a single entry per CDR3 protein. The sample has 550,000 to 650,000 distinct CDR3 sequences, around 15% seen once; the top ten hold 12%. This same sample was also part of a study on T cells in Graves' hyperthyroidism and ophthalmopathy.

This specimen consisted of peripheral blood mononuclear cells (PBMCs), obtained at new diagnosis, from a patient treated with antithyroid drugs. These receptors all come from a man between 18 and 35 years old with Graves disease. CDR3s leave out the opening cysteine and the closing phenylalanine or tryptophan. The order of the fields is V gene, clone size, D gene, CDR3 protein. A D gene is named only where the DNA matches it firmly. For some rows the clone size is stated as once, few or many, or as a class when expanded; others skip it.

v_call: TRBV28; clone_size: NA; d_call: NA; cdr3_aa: ASSQVERETQY
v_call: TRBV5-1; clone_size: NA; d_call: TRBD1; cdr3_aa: ASSLRGTGFLNEQF
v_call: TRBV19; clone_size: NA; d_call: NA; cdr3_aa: ASSYPGATGELF
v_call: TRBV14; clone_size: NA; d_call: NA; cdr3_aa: ASSQDSGRNNEQF
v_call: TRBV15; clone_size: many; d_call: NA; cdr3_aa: ATRNFGEQY
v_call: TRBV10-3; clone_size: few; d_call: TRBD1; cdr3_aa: AIRDRGAGANVLT
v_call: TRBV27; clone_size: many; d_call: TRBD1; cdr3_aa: ASSPRTGSRSYEQY
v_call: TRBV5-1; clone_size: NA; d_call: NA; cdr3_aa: ASRTSGVAETQY
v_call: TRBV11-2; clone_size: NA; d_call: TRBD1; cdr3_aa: ASSWGQGVREQY
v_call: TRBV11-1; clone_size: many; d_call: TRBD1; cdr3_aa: ASSSRTGEDEQF
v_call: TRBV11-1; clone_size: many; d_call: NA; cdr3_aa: ASSLRGGETQY
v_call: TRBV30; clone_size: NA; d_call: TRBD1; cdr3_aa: AWEGETGDVTGELF
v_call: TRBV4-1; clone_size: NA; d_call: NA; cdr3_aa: ASSQREGRVNTEAF
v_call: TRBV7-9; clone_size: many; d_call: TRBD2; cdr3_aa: ASSPSGGAGEQY
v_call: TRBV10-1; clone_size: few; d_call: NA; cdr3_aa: ASSERRGDDEQF
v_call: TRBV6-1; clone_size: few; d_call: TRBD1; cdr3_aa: ASSTTGTGGGGGDAQY
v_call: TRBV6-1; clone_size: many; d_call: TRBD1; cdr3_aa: ASRKLQGALQPQH
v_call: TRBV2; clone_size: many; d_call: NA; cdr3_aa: AMAGTFYGYT
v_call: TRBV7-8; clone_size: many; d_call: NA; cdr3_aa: ASSSTYRADYGYT
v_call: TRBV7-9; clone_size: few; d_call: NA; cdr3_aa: ASSSSREAF
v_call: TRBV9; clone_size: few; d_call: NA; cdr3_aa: ASSVPGTNADTQY
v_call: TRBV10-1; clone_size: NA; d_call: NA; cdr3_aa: AALRDSYLSYEQY
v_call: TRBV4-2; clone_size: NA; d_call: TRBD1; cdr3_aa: ASSQTGQGVTDTQY
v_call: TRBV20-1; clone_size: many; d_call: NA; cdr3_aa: SAREAAGLNEQY
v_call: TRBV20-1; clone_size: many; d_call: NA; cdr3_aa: SAGKHRVKDQPQH
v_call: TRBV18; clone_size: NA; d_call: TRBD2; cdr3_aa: ASSPPPGLENYNEQF
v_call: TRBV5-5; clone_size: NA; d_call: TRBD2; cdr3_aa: ASSLELAGARTGELF
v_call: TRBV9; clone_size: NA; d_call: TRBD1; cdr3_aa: ASSTKTAIQGNYGYT
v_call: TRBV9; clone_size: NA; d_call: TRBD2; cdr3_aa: ASSVTSGSGSTGELF
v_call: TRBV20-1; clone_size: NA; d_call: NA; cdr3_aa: SARDRATEVWNTGELF
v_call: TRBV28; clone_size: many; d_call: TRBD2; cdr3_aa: ASSFFASGRREQY
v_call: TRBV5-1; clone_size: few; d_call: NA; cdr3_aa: ASSLVGVNEQF
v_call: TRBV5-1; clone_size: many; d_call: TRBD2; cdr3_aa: ASSLGTSGSNEQF
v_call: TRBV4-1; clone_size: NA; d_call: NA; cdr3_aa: ASSPKHRGGELF
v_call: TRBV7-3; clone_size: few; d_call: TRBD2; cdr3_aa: ASSTSGNTYEQY
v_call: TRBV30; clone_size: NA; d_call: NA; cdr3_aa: AWSPRGPEAF
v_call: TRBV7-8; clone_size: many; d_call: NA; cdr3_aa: ASSPQDSRYEQF
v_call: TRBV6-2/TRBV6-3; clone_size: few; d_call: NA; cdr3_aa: ASKAHGTDTQY
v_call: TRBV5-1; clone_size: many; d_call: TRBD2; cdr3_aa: ASSKRDSTDTQY
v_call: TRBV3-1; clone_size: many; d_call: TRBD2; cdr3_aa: ASSQDRTGGEQY
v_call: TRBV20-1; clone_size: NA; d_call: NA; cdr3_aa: SASRRNEQF
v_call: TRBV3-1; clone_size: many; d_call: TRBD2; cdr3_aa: ASSSGRAAYEQF
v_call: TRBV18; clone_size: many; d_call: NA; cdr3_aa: ASSEDGAHTEAF
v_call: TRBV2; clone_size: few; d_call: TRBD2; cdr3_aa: ASSEPGGPLQYYEQY
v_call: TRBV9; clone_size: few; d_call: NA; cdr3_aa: ASSHIRSGATEAF
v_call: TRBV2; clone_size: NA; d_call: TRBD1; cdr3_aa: ASSEATQGASGYT
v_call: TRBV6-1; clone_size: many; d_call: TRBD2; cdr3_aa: ATGGVGEQY
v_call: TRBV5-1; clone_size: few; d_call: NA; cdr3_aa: ASSVGGGRMGEQF
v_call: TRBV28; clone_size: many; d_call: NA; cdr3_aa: ASSLSQPGTDTQY
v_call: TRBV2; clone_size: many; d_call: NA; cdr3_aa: ASSKEGPYNSPLH
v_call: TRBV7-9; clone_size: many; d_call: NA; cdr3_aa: ASSLISEQY
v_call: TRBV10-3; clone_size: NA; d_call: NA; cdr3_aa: AISEPTGRQRNSPLH
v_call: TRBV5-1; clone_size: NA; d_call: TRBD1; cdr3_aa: ASSGRGRLDGYT
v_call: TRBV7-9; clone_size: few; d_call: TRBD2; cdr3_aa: ASSKRGGRNTGELF
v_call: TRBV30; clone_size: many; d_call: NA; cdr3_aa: AWSVRGGYT
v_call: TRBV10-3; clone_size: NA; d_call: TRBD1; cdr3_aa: AIRTGTSNPNEQF
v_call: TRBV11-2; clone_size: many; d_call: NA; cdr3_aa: ASSLELWGIDTEAF